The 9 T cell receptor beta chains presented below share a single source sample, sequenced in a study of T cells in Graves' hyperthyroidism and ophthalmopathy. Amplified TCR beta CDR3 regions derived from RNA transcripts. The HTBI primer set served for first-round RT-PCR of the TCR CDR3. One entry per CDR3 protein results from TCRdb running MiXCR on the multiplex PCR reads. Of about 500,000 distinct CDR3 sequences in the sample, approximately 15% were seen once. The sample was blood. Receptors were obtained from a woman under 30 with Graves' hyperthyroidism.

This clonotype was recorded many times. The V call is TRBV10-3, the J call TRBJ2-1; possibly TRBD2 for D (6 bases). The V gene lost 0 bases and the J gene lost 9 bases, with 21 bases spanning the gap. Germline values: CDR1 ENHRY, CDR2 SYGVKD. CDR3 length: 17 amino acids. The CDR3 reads CAISESMRDPNLSEQFF. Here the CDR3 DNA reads TGTGCCATCAGTGAGTCGATGCGGGACCCGAACTTGAGTGAGCAGTTCTTC.

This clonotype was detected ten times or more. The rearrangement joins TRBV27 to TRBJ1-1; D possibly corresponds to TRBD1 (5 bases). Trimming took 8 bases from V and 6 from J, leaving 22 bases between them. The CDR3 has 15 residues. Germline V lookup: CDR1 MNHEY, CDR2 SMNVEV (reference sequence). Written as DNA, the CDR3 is TGTGCCAGCTCCTCCGGGCCCAGGGCTAGCTCTGAAGCTTTCTTT. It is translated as CASSSGPRASSEAFF.

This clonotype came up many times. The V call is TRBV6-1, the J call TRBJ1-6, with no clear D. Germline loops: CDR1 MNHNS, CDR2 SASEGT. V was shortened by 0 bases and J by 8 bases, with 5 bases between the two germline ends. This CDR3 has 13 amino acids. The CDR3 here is CASSEAKDSPLHF. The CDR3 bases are TGTGCCAGCAGTGAAGCGAAGGATTCACCCCTCCACTTT.

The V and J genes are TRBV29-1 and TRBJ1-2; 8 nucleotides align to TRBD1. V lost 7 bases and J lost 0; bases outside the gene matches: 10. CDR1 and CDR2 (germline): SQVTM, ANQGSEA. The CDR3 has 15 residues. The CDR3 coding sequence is TGCAGCGCTGACGGGACAGGTACAGCTAACTATGGCTACACCTTC. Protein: CSADGTGTANYGYTF.

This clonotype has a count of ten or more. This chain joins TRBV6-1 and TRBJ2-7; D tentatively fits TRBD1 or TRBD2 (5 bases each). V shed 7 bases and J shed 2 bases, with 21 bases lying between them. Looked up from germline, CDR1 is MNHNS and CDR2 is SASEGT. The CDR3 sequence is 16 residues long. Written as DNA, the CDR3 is TGTGCCAGCACCCAAGATGGGGATGGGGGTACCTACGAGCAGTACTTC. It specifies CASTQDGDGGTYEQYF.

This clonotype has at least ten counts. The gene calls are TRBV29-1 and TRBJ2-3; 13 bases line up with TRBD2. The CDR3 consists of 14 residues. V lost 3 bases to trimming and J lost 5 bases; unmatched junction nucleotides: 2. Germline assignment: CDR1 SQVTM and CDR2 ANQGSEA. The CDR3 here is CSVDGLAGEDTQYF. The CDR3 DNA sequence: TGCAGCGTTGACGGACTAGCGGGAGAAGATACGCAGTATTTT.

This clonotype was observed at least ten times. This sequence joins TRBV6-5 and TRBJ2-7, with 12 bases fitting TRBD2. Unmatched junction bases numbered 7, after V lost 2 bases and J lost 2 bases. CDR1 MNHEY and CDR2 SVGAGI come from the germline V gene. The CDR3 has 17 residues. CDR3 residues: CASSYTAGLAGPYEQYF. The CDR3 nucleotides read TGTGCCAGCAGTTACACCGCGGGACTAGCGGGCCCCTACGAGCAGTACTTC.

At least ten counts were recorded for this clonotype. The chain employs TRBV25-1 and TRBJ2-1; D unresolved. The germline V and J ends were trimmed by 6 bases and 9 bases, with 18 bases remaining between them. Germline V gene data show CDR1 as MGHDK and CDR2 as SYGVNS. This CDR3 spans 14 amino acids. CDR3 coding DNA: TGTGCCAGCAGGGTTAACTTAGAAGGGTCTGAGCAGTTCTTC. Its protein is CASRVNLEGSEQFF. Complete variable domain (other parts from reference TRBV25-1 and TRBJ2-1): EADIYQTPRYLVIGTGKKITLECSQTMGHDKMYWYQQDPGMELHLIHYSYGVNSTEKGDLSSESTVSRIRTEHFPLTLESARPSHTSQYLCASRVNLEGSEQFFGPGTRLTVL.

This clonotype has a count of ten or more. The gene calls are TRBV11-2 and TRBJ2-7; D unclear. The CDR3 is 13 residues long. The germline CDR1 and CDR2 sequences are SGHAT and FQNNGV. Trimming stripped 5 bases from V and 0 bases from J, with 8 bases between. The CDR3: CASSLSPSYEQYV. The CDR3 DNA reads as TGTGCCAGCAGCCTAAGTCCCTCCTACGAGCAGTACGTC.